These T cell receptor beta chains were read from a single sample in a study of cytomegalovirus exposure and HLA in healthy donors. Assay used: immunoSEQ multiplex PCR; TCRdb lists only in-frame clones, some missing. The sample carries roughly 150,000 clones, more than 75% recorded once. Sequences were obtained from PBMCs. The source is a man younger than 45 in good health and CMV-seropositive. Each CDR3 is given with its conserved first and last residue. The D gene is left open where the match is weak. Size is omitted from some rows. Given values are once, few, many or a class for expanded clones.

>TRBV18|TRBJ2-1|TRBD1|.
TGTGCCAGCTCCCTGACAGGGGAGTACAATGAGCAGTTCTTC
CASSLTGEYNEQFF
>TRBV19|TRBJ1-4|.|.
TGTGCCAGTAGTCGGGGGGACGAAAAACTGTTTTTT
CASSRGDEKLFF
>TRBV28|TRBJ2-5|TRBD2|.
TGTGCCAGTTACACCGGGCTAGCGGGAGTCGAACGGGAGACCCAGTACTTC
CASYTGLAGVERETQYF
>TRBV4-3|TRBJ2-1|.|.
TGCGCCAGCAGCCAAGATCACCGGGGACTCTACCTCAGGGAGCAGTTCTTC
CASSQDHRGLYLREQFF
>TRBV7-2|TRBJ2-1|.|.
TGTGCCAGCAGCTTATTCGGGTTTGTCTACAATGAGCAGTTCTTC
CASSLFGFVYNEQFF
>TRBV6-6|TRBJ2-3|TRBD2|.
TGTGCCAGCAGTTACCTCCTAGCGGGAATCCCAGATACGCAGTATTTT
CASSYLLAGIPDTQYF
>TRBV19|TRBJ2-5|.|.
TGTGCCAGTAGTATAGGTCGGCAGGGGAAGACCCAGTACTTC
CASSIGRQGKTQYF
>TRBV5-1|TRBJ2-2|TRBD2|.
TGCGCCAGCAGCTTAAGGCCTAGCGGGTATGAATGGAACACCGGGGAGCTGTTTTTT
CASSLRPSGYEWNTGELFF
>TRBV11-3|TRBJ1-2|TRBD1|.
TGTGCCAGCAGCCCGGACAGGGGGTCTGGCTACACCTTC
CASSPDRGSGYTF
>TRBV7-9|TRBJ2-2|.|.
TGTGCCAGCAGCTTACGGGGGAGTGAAACCGGGGAGCTGTTTTTT
CASSLRGSETGELFF
>TRBV11-2|TRBJ2-2|TRBD1|.
TGTGCCAGCAGCTCTGACAGGGTCTATATCTTCACCGGGGAGCTGTTTTTT
CASSSDRVYIFTGELFF
>TRBV2|TRBJ2-1|TRBD2|.
TGTGCCAGCAGTGAAGGGCTAGCGGGAGTGGGGGGCTACAATGAGCAGTTCTTC
CASSEGLAGVGGYNEQFF
>TRBV9|TRBJ2-3|TRBD2|.
TGTGCCAGCAGCGTAGCCGGGACTAGCGCAGATACGCAGTATTTT
CASSVAGTSADTQYF
>TRBV7-9|TRBJ2-1|.|.
TGTTCCAGCAGCTCACCTAGGGGTTGGGCCCAGTTCTTC
CSSSSPRGWAQFF
>TRBV29-1|TRBJ1-2|TRBD1|.
TGCAGCGTTGTTCCCGGGACAGGGGGTTACGGCTACACCTTC
CSVVPGTGGYGYTF
>TRBV6-6|TRBJ1-1|.|few
TGTGCCAGCAGTTACTCCGTTCCGAACACTGAAGCTTTCTTT
CASSYSVPNTEAFF
>TRBV7-2|TRBJ1-4|.|.
TGTGCCAGCAGCTTATATGTACAGGATGAAAAACTGTTTTTT
CASSLYVQDEKLFF
>TRBV7-9|TRBJ2-5|TRBD1|.
TGTGCCAGCAGTCACCTACAGGGGCAAGAGACCCAGTACTTC
CASSHLQGQETQYF
>TRBV28|TRBJ2-5|.|.
TGTGCCAGTAACCGCGGGGGCAGGGAGACCCAGTACTTC
CASNRGGRETQYF
>TRBV7-2|TRBJ2-3|.|.
TGTGCCAGCAGCCCCAGGGTCGATACGCAGTATTTT
CASSPRVDTQYF
>TRBV30|TRBJ1-5|.|.
TGTGCCTGGAGTCCGGAGGGTAGCAATCAGCCCCAGCATTTT
CAWSPEGSNQPQHF
>TRBV29-1|TRBJ2-2|.|.
TGCAGCGTTGGGACAGAGCGAAACACCGGGGAGCTGTTTTTT
CSVGTERNTGELFF
>TRBV4-1|TRBJ1-1|.|.
TGCGCCAGCAGCCGAATCGGGGGGAACACTGAAGCTTTCTTT
CASSRIGGNTEAFF
>TRBV19|TRBJ2-1|.|.
TGTGCCAGTAGGGAGGCGAGCGGAGCTTACAATGAGCAGTTCTTC
CASREASGAYNEQFF
>TRBV7-9|TRBJ1-1|.|few
TGTGCCAGCAGCCCTACTAGGGGGGGGCAAGCTTTCTTT
CASSPTRGGQAFF
>TRBV7-8|TRBJ2-3|TRBD2|.
TGTGCCATCACCCTCCGGGGGGGGGCGGGAGGCAACATAGATACGCAGTATTTT
CAITLRGGAGGNIDTQYF
>TRBV13|TRBJ2-3|TRBD2|.
TGTGCCAGCAGCTTGGGGGGGGATACGCAGTATTTT
CASSLGGDTQYF
>TRBV4-3|TRBJ1-5|.|.
TGCGCCAGCAGCCAAACCATGCGGGGAAATCAGCCCCAGCATTTT
CASSQTMRGNQPQHF
>TRBV7-2|TRBJ2-7|TRBD2|.
TGTGCTAGCAGCACCACCGGGACTAGCGACCACGAGCAGTACTTC
CASSTTGTSDHEQYF
>TRBV19|TRBJ2-7|TRBD2|.
TGTGCCAGTAGTGCCCGTGGGAGGGCCGTCAGAGAGCAGTACTTC
CASSARGRAVREQYF
>TRBV25-1|TRBJ2-5|.|.
TGTGCCAGCTCATTCGAGGGTTTAAGGGAGACCCAGTACTTC
CASSFEGLRETQYF
>TRBV7-9|TRBJ2-3|.|once
TGTGCCAGCAGCCCCCGGTTAGGGAGAGGGTTCGCAGATACGCAGTATTTT
CASSPRLGRGFADTQYF
>TRBV2|TRBJ2-3|.|.
TGTGCCAGCAGCTACACAGATACGCAGTATTTT
CASSYTDTQYF
>TRBV29-1|TRBJ1-1|.|.
TGCAGCGTGGGCGGGGGGGGTAGCACTGAAGCTTTCTTT
CSVGGGGSTEAFF
>TRBV29-1|TRBJ2-2|TRBD2|.
TGCAGCGTTGATGAGCTAGCGGGTGGGACCGGGGAGCTGTTTTTT
CSVDELAGGTGELFF
>TRBV7-9|TRBJ2-7|TRBD1|once
TGTGCCAGCAGCTTAGCGGGGGGGACAGGGACCTACGAGCAGCACTTC
CASSLAGGTGTYEQHF
>TRBV7-8|TRBJ1-1|TRBD1|.
TGTGCCAGCAGCCGGGACAGGGCGGGCACTGAAGCTTTCTTT
CASSRDRAGTEAFF
>TRBV7-9|TRBJ2-7|TRBD2|.
TGTGCCAGCAGCTTAGATAGCGGGATGCTCTACGAGCAGTACTTC
CASSLDSGMLYEQYF
>TRBV5-6|TRBJ1-1|TRBD1|.
TGTGCCAGCAGCTTGAAATCTGGACAGGGGACTGAAGCTTTCTTT
CASSLKSGQGTEAFF
>TRBV6-5|TRBJ1-2|.|.
TGTGCCAGCAGTTACTCGGAGGGAACGGATGGCTACACCTTC
CASSYSEGTDGYTF
>TRBV12-5|TRBJ2-5|TRBD2|.
TGTGCTAGTGGTTTGGGGATAGCGGGAGTTTCGAAGACCCAGTACTTC
CASGLGIAGVSKTQYF
>TRBV4-2|TRBJ2-7|TRBD2|.
TGTGCCAGCAGCCAAGCCACTACTAGCGGGAGTCCCTACGAGCAGTACTTC
CASSQATTSGSPYEQYF
>TRBV19|TRBJ1-2|.|.
TGTGCCAGTAGTCCTCGGGATAGGCCTGGCTACACCTTC
CASSPRDRPGYTF
>TRBV9|TRBJ1-4|.|.
TGTGCCAGCAGCCCCCGCACCGAGGACACCCTGGGGAAACTGTTTTTT
CASSPRTEDTLGKLFF
>TRBV7-9|TRBJ2-1|.|.
TGTGCCAGCTTGACAGTTAACGGCGATGAGCAGTTCTTC
CASLTVNGDEQFF
>TRBV18|TRBJ1-5|TRBD1|.
TGTGCCAGCTCACCGTCCGGGACAGGGCCCTATCAGCCCCAGCATTTT
CASSPSGTGPYQPQHF
>TRBV1|TRBJ2-7|.|.
TGCACCAGCAGCGACGGCAGGTCGAGTCCCTACGAGCAGTACTTC
CTSSDGRSSPYEQYF
>TRBV7-3|TRBJ2-3|.|.
TGTGCCAGCAGCTCGACAGGCACAGATACGCAGTATTTT
CASSSTGTDTQYF
>TRBV2|TRBJ1-4|TRBD1|.
TGTGCCAGCACTAGACAGGGGACGGGTAATGAAAAACTGTTTTTT
CASTRQGTGNEKLFF
>TRBV4-3|TRBJ2-1|TRBD2|once
TGCGCCAGCAGCCCTGGGACTAGCGGGGTGAGCTCCTACAATGAGCAGTTCTTC
CASSPGTSGVSSYNEQFF
>TRBV9|TRBJ2-2|.|.
TGTGCCAGCCGCCGGGGTTTAGGGACCGGGGAGCTGTTTTTT
CASRRGLGTGELFF
>TRBV19|TRBJ1-5|TRBD1|.
TGTGCCAGTAGTCGGACCGGGACAGGGTTTAATCAGCCCCAGCATTTT
CASSRTGTGFNQPQHF
>TRBV5-6|TRBJ1-1|TRBD1|.
TGTGCCAGCAGCTTGGGGCTCCAGGGGGCCCCCGACACTGAAGCTTTCTTT
CASSLGLQGAPDTEAFF
>TRBV30|TRBJ2-4|TRBD2|.
TGTGCCTGGAGTGTAGATAGGACTAGCGGGAGGAACATTCAGTACTTC
CAWSVDRTSGRNIQYF
>TRBV10-3|TRBJ2-3|.|.
TGTGCCAGTTCCCCGGGGAACACAGATACGCAGTATTTT
CASSPGNTDTQYF
>TRBV7-9|TRBJ1-2|.|.
TGTGCCAGCAGCTTAGATGGGGCAGACTATGGCTACACCTTC
CASSLDGADYGYTF
>TRBV2|TRBJ2-1|TRBD2|.
TGTGCCAGCAGTTTATTAGCGGGAGATGAGCAGTTCTTC
CASSLLAGDEQFF
>TRBV18|TRBJ1-2|TRBD1|.
TGTGCCAGCTCACCCTCCTGGGACAGGGGGCTAGGCTACACCTTC
CASSPSWDRGLGYTF
>TRBV7-3|TRBJ1-2|.|.
TGTGCCAGCAGCTTTGGGGGGGGTGGGGCCTATGGCTACACCTTC
CASSFGGGGAYGYTF